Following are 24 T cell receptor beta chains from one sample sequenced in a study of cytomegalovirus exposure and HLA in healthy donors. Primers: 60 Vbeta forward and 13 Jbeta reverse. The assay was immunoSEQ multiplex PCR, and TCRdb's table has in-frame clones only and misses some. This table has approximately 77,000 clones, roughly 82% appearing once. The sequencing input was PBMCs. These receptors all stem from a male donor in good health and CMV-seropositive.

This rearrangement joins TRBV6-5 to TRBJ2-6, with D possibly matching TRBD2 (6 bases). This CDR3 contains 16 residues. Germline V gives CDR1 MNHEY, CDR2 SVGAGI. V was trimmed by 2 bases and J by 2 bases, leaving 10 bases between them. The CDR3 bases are TGTGCCAGCAGTTACGAGTCGGGGGCTGGGGCCAACGTCCTGACTTTC. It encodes CASSYESGAGANVLTF.

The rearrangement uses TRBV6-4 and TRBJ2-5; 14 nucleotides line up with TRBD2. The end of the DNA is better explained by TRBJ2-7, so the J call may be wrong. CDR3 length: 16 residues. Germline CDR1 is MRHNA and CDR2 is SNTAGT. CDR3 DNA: TGTGCCAGCAGTGAGGCGGGACTAGCGGGGGCCTACGAGCAGTACTTC. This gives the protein CASSEAGLAGAYEQYF.

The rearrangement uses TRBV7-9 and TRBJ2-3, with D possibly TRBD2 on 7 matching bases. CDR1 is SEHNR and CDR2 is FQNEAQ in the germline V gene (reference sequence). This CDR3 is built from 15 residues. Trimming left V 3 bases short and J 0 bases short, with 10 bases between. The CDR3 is CASSFGGASTDTQYF. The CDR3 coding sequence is TGTGCCAGCAGCTTTGGGGGGGCTAGCACAGATACGCAGTATTTT. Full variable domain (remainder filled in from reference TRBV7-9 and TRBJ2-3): DTGVSQNPRHKITKRGQNVTFRCDPISEHNRLYWYRQTLGQGPEFLTYFQNEAQLEKSRLLSDRFSAERPKGSFSTLEIQRTEQGDSAMYLCASSFGGASTDTQYFGPGTRLTVL.

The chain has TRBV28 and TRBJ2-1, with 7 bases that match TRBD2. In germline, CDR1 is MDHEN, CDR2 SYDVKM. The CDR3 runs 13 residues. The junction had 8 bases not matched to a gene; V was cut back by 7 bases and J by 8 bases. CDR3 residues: CASTRTSNYEQFF. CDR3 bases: TGTGCCAGCACCAGGACTAGTAACTATGAGCAGTTCTTC.

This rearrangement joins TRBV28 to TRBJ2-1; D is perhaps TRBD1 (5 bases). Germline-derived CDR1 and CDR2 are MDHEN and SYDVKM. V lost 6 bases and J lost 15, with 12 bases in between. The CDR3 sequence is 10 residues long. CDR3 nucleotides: TGTGCCAGCAGCCAGGGAACTTCGTTCTTC. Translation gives CASSQGTSFF. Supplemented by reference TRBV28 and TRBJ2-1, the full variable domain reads DVKVTQSSRYLVKRTGEKVFLECVQDMDHENMFWYRQDPGLGLRLIYFSYDVKMKEKGDIPEGYSVSREKKERFSLILESASTNQTSMYLCASSQGTSFFGPGTRLTVL.

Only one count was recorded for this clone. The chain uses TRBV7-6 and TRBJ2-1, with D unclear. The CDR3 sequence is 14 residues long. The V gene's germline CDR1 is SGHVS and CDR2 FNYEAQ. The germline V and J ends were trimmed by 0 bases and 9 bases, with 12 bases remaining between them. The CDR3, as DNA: TGTGCCAGCAGCTTAGCGCTGAGGTCTGGTGAGCAGTTCTTC. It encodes CASSLALRSGEQFF.

In nucleotides, the CDR3 is TGTGCCAGCAGCCGAACTAGCGGGGGTGGCACAGATACGCAGTATTTT. Its protein is CASSRTSGGGTDTQYF. This chain connects TRBV5-6 to TRBJ2-3; 11 positions agree with TRBD2. This CDR3 is 16 amino acids long. J lost 1 base, V lost 4 bases, and 5 bases had no gene match. The V gene's germline CDR1 is SGHDT and CDR2 YYEEEE.

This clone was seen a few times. The CDR3 region is CASSDSTSGGADTQYF. As DNA, the CDR3 is TGTGCCAGCAGTGACTCGACTAGCGGGGGGGCAGATACGCAGTATTTT. The chain links TRBV6-4 to TRBJ2-3; TRBD2 agrees at 14 bases. Germline V gene lookup returns CDR1 MRHNA and CDR2 SNTAGT. The V and J ends lost 0 bases and 4 bases, in that order; junction bases with no gene match: 0. This CDR3 contains 16 residues.

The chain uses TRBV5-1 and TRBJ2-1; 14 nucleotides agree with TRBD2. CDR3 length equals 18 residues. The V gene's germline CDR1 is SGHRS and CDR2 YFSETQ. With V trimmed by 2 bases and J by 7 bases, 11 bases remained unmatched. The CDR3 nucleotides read TGCGCCAGCAGCTTCAAGGGGACTAGCGGGAGAATTGGGAATGAGCAGTTCTTC. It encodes CASSFKGTSGRIGNEQFF.

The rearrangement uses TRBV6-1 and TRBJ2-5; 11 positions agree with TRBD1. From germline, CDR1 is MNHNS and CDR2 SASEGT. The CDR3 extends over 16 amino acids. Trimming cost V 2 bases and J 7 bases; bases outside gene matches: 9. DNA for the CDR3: TGTGCCAGCAGTGAAACGGTGGGACAGGGGGAAGGGACCCAGTACTTC. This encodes CASSETVGQGEGTQYF.

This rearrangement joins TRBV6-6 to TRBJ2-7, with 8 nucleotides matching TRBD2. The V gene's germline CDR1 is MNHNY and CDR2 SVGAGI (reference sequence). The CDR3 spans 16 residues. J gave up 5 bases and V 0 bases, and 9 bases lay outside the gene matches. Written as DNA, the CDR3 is TGTGCCAGCAGTTACTCGACACGGGGGGGCGGAAACGAGCAGTACTTC. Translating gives CASSYSTRGGGNEQYF.

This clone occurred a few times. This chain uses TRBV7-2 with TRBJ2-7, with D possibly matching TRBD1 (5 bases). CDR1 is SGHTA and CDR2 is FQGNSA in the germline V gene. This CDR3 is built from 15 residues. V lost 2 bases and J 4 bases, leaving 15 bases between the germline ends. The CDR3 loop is CASSLRPQGTYEQYF. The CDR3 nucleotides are TGTGCCAGCAGCTTAAGACCTCAGGGAACATACGAGCAGTACTTC.

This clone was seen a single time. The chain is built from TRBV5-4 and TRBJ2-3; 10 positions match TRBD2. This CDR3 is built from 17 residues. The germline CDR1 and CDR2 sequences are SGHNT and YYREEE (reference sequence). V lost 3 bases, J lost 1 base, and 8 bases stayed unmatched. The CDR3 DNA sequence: TGTGCCAGCAGCTCGAGCTCTACTAGCGGGGGCACAGATACGCAGTATTTT. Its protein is CASSSSSTSGGTDTQYF.

CDR3 in DNA: TGTGCCACCAGCCCCAGGCTTTATTCAGGAACTGAAGCTTTCTTT. Protein sequence: CATSPRLYSGTEAFF. The chain recombines TRBV15 with TRBJ1-1; D gene uncertain. The germline V gene has CDR1 LNHNV and CDR2 YYDKDF (reference sequence). The CDR3 runs to 15 residues. Trimming removed 5 bases from V and 5 bases from J, with 18 bases in between.

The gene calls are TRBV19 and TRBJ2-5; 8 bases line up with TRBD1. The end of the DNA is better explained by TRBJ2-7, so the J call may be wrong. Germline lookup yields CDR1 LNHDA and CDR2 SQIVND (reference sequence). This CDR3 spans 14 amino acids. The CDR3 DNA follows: TGTGCCAGCAGCCGGGACAGGCTATCCTACGAGCAGTACTTC. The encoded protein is CASSRDRLSYEQYF.

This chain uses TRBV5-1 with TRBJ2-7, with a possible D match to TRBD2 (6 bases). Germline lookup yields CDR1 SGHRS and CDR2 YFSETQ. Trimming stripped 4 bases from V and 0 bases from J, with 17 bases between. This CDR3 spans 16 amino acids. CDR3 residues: CASSPTPEGSSYEQYF. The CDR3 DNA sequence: TGCGCCAGCAGCCCGACCCCGGAGGGGAGCTCCTACGAGCAGTACTTC.

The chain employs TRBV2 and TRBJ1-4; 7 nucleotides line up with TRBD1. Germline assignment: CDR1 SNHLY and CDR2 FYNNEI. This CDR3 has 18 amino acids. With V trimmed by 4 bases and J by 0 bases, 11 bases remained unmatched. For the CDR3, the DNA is TGTGCCAGCAGTGGCGCTCACCGCCAGGGGGCAACTAATGAAAAACTGTTTTTT. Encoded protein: CASSGAHRQGATNEKLFF. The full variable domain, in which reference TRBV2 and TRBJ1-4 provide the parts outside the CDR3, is EPEVTQTPSHQVTQMGQEVILRCVPISNHLYFYWYRQILGQKVEFLVSFYNNEISEKSEIFDDQFSVERPDGSNFTLKIRSTKLEDSAMYFCASSGAHRQGATNEKLFFGSGTQLSVL.

The CDR3 DNA reads TGCAGCGTTTTTTGGCCTGCTGGCGGCTACACCTTC. It translates to CSVFWPAGGYTF. This chain links TRBV29-1 with TRBJ1-2; D is ambiguous. V was pared by 5 bases and J by 8 bases, with 15 bases between. This CDR3 region has 12 residues. Germline V gene sequence: CDR1 SQVTM, CDR2 ANQGSEA.

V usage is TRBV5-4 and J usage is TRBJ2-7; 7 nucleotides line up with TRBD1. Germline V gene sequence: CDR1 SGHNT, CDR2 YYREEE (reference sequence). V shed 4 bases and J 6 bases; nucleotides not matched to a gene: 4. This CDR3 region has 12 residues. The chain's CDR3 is CASSPTGVEQYF. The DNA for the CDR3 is TGTGCCAGCAGCCCTACAGGGGTCGAGCAGTACTTC.

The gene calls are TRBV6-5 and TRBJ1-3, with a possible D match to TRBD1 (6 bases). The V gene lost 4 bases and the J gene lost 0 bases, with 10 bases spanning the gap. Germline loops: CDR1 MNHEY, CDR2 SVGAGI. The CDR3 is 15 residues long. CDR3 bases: TGTGCCAGCAGTTTGGACAGAAGCTCTGGAAACACCATATATTTT. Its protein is CASSLDRSSGNTIYF.

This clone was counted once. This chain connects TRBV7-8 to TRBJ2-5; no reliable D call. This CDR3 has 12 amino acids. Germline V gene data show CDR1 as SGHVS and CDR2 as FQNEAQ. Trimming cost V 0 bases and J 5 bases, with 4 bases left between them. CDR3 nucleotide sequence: TGTGCCAGCAGCTTAGCGCGGGAGACCCAGTACTTC. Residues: CASSLARETQYF.

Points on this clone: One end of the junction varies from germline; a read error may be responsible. CDR3 amino acids: CSSSSTTGGVNTEAFF. The CDR3 DNA sequence: TGTTCCAGCAGCTCTACTACAGGGGGCGTAAACACTGAAGCTTTCTTT. The chain couples TRBV7-9 to TRBJ1-1, with 9 bases fitting TRBD1. This CDR3 is built from 16 residues. The V gene's germline CDR1 is SEHNR and CDR2 FQNEAQ (reference sequence).

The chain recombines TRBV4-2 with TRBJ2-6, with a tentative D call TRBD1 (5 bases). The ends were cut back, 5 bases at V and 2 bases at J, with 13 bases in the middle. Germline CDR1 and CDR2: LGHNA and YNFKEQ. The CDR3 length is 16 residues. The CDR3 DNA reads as TGTGCCAGCAGCGGCTACCAGGGTGCTGGGGCCAACGTCCTGACTTTC. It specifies CASSGYQGAGANVLTF.

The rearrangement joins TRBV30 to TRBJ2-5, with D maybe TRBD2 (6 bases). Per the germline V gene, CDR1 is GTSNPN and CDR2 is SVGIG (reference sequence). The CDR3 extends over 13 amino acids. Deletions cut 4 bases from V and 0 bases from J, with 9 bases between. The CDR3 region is CAWTGTDQETQYF. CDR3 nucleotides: TGTGCCTGGACGGGGACTGACCAAGAGACCCAGTACTTC.